Listed below are T cell receptor beta chains from one sample, sequenced in a study of T cell changes during pregnancy in multiple sclerosis. Here immunoSEQ multiplex PCR was the method, and the copy in TCRdb shows in-frame clones only, minus some. This table has about 100,000 clones, approximately 91% appearing once. Sequencing was performed on peripheral blood, taken after pregnancy. The receptors stem from a female donor with multiple sclerosis, enrolled in a pregnancy study. The CDR3 runs from the conserved cysteine through the conserved F or W. The D gene is left open where the match is weak. Clone size is stated in some rows and not others, as once, few, many or a class when expanded.

cdr3_length j_call v_call clone_size d_call cdr3_aa cdr3_nt
13 TRBJ1-1 TRBV7-3 . . CASSYRVSTEAFF TGTGCCAGCAGCTACAGGGTGAGCACTGAAGCTTTCTTT
15 TRBJ1-2 TRBV7-2 . TRBD1 CASSLVRTGKDGYTF TGTGCCAGCAGCTTAGTCCGGACAGGGAAGGATGGCTACACCTTC
14 TRBJ2-7 TRBV13 . . CASSSGLNTYEQYF TGTGCCAGCAGCTCGGGACTCAACACCTACGAGCAGTACTTC
11 TRBJ1-2 TRBV5-6 . . CASSLGPGDTF TGTGCCAGCAGCTTGGGACCGGGAGACACCTTC
14 TRBJ2-7 TRBV4-1 . . CASSQDQAPYEQYF TGCGCCAGCAGCCAAGATCAGGCTCCCTACGAGCAGTACTTC
15 TRBJ2-7 TRBV7-2 . . CASSLEPAGPYEQYF TGTGCCAGCAGCTTAGAGCCTGCGGGGCCGTACGAGCAGTACTTC
16 TRBJ2-2 TRBV6-4 . . CASSEFSVAGTGELFF TGTGCCAGCAGTGAGTTCTCCGTCGCCGGGACCGGGGAGCTGTTTTTT
16 TRBJ2-1 TRBV4-2 . TRBD2 CASSQDEAGGHNEQFF TGTGCCAGCAGCCAAGATGAGGCGGGGGGGCATAATGAGCAGTTCTTC
15 TRBJ2-7 TRBV7-8 . TRBD1 CASRSTQGVVDEQYF TGTGCCAGCAGGTCCACACAGGGGGTTGTCGACGAGCAGTACTTC
15 TRBJ2-2 TRBV4-1 . . CASSQEDRHTGELFF TGCGCCAGCAGCCAAGAAGACAGGCACACCGGGGAGCTGTTTTTT
17 TRBJ2-3 TRBV5-1 . TRBD2 CASSLNLAGTSTDTQYF TGCGCCAGCAGCTTGAATCTAGCGGGGACTAGCACAGATACGCAGTATTTT
12 TRBJ2-7 TRBV19 . . CASSTGYDEQYF TGTGCCAGTAGTACAGGGTACGACGAGCAGTACTTC
17 TRBJ2-5 TRBV7-2 . TRBD2 CASSLAPGGGARETQYF TGTGCCAGCAGCTTAGCGCCTGGCGGGGGGGCGCGAGAGACCCAGTACTTC
15 TRBJ2-1 TRBV6-5 . TRBD1 CASSYVGTGLNEQFF TGTGCCAGCAGTTACGTTGGGACAGGGCTCAATGAGCAGTTCTTC
16 TRBJ2-3 TRBV7-6 . TRBD2 CASSSLAGGGSDTQYF TGTGCCAGCAGCTCTCTAGCGGGGGGCGGGTCAGATACGCAGTATTTT
14 TRBJ1-6 TRBV19 . TRBD1 CASRISGQNSPLHF TGTGCCAGTAGGATATCGGGACAGAATTCACCCCTCCACTTT
14 TRBJ2-7 TRBV25-1 . TRBD1 CASSESGGHGEQYF TGTGCCAGCAGTGAATCAGGGGGTCATGGCGAGCAGTACTTC
17 TRBJ1-1 TRBV6-1 . TRBD1 CASSVSGQGLLWAEAFF TGTGCCAGCAGTGTTTCGGGACAGGGCCTTTTGTGGGCTGAAGCTTTCTTT
11 TRBJ1-2 TRBV25-1 . TRBD1 CASSGGTGRAF TGTGCCAGCAGTGGGGGGACAGGGCGGGCCTTC
15 TRBJ1-5 TRBV2 . TRBD1 CASTAGQANNQPQHF TGTGCCAGCACTGCTGGACAGGCAAATAATCAGCCCCAGCATTTT
14 TRBJ1-4 TRBV5-5 . TRBD1 CASSLGTGYEKLFF TGTGCCAGCAGCTTGGGGACAGGGTATGAAAAACTGTTTTTT
13 TRBJ2-3 TRBV5-1 . TRBD1 CASRGTGTDTQYF TGCGCCAGCAGAGGGACAGGCACAGATACGCAGTATTTT
15 TRBJ2-7 TRBV7-2 . TRBD1 CASSRGTGYSYEQYF TGTGCCAGCAGCCGCGGGACAGGGTACTCCTACGAGCAGTACTTC
12 TRBJ2-3 TRBV5-1 . . CASSFHTDTQYF TGCGCCAGCAGCTTCCACACAGATACGCAGTATTTT
13 TRBJ1-5 TRBV10-3 . . CAISESIGEPQHF TGTGCCATCAGTGAGTCGATTGGAGAGCCCCAGCATTTT
13 TRBJ2-7 TRBV30 . . CAWSGREYGEQYF TGTGCCTGGAGCGGGAGAGAGTACGGCGAGCAGTACTTC
13 TRBJ2-1 TRBV19 . TRBD2 CASSIVGGDEQFF TGTGCCAGTAGTATTGTCGGGGGGGATGAGCAGTTCTTC
17 TRBJ2-1 TRBV7-9 once TRBD2 CASSRRAGGPDYNEQFF TGTGCCAGCAGCCGCAGGGCGGGGGGGCCGGACTACAATGAGCAGTTCTTC
16 TRBJ2-1 TRBV5-1 . TRBD2 CASSLAPSGGNNEQFF TGCGCCAGCAGCTTGGCCCCTAGCGGGGGGAACAATGAGCAGTTCTTC
11 TRBJ1-1 TRBV5-1 . . CASTKNGEVLF TGCGCCAGCACCAAAAACGGGGAGGTTCTCTTT
15 TRBJ2-7 TRBV5-6 . . CASTLRGGPSYEQYF TGTGCCAGCACCTTACGTGGGGGCCCCTCCTACGAGCAGTACTTC
16 TRBJ1-1 TRBV4-1 . . CASSQVRAGGVAEAFF TGCGCCAGCAGCCAAGTTCGGGCGGGGGGCGTCGCTGAAGCTTTCTTT
14 TRBJ1-2 TRBV6-4 . TRBD1 CASSSEVGQGPPYF TGTGCCAGCAGCTCCGAAGTGGGACAGGGGCCACCGTACTTC
16 TRBJ2-7 TRBV4-1 . . CASSQGRQGKAYEQYF TGCGCCAGCAGCCAAGGCCGCCAGGGTAAGGCCTACGAGCAGTACTTC
13 TRBJ2-3 TRBV15 . . CATSSPGLPSQYF TGTGCCACCAGCAGCCCTGGACTACCCTCGCAGTATTTT
15 TRBJ2-2 TRBV10-3 . . CATRDTVSNTGELFF TGTGCCACCCGCGATACGGTGTCGAACACCGGGGAGCTGTTTTTT
13 TRBJ2-7 TRBV19 . . CASASFGAYEQYF TGTGCCAGTGCCTCCTTCGGGGCCTACGAGCAGTACTTC